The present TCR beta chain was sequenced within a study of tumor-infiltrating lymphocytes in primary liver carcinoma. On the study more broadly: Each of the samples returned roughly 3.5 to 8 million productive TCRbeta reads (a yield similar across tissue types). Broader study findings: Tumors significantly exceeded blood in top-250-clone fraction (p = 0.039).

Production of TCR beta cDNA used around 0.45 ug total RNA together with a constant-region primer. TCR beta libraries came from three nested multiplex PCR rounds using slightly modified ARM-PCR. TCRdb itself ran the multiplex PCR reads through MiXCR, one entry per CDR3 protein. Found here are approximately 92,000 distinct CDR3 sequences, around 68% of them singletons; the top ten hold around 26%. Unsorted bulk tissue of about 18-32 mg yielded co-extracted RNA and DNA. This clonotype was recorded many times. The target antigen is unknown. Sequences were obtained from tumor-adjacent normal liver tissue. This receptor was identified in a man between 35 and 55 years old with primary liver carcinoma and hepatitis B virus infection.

The CDR3 DNA reads as TGCGCCAGCAGCCAAGTGTCAGGACAGGGCGAAGGGCAGTACTTC. It codes for CASSQVSGQGEGQYF. V gene TRBV4-1 combines with J gene TRBJ2-7; TRBD1 matches 8 bases. The CDR3 has 15 amino acids. Looked up from germline, CDR1 is MGHRA and CDR2 is YSYEKL. With 1 base clipped from V and 9 bases from J, the junction kept 11 bases outside the gene matches.